These 32 T cell receptor beta chains came from one sample sequenced in a study of shared clonotypes between healthy human individuals. The data were produced by immunoSEQ multiplex PCR, yet TCRdb's version contains in-frame clones alone and is incomplete. Among about half a million clones listed, approximately 82% were seen once. What was sequenced was PBMCs. Receptors originate from a woman aged 40 to 49 in good health. Some clones in this sample may be carry-over from other donors' samples.

The chain has TRBV6-1 and TRBJ2-1; 9 bases agree with TRBD2. The V segment lost 0 bases and the J segment 7 bases; nucleotides outside the gene matches: 4. The CDR3 spans 15 residues. From germline, CDR1 is MNHNS and CDR2 SASEGT. CDR3 in amino acids: CASSEASGSSNEQFF. For the CDR3, the DNA is TGTGCCAGCAGTGAAGCTAGCGGGAGTTCAAATGAGCAGTTCTTC.

The chain recombines TRBV25-1 with TRBJ1-6; D gene unclear. Trimming stripped 8 bases from V and 10 bases from J, with 12 bases between. The CDR3 extends over 12 amino acids. Germline V lookup: CDR1 MGHDK, CDR2 SYGVNS. This CDR3 is CASSSTGSPLHF. The CDR3 region has the DNA TGTGCCAGCTCATCAACGGGATCACCCCTCCACTTT.

This chain connects TRBV6-6 to TRBJ1-5; perhaps TRBD1 as D (6 bases). V dropped 2 bases and J dropped 6 bases, with 14 bases sitting between them. The CDR3 totals 15 residues. The V gene's germline CDR1 is MNHNY and CDR2 SVGAGI (reference sequence). DNA for the CDR3: TGTGCCAGCAGTTACAACAACAGGGACGGTCAGCCCCAGCATTTT. Its protein product is CASSYNNRDGQPQHF.

The rearrangement joins TRBV5-4 to TRBJ2-3; weak D call: TRBD2 (6 bases). The V gene's germline CDR1 is SGHNT and CDR2 YYREEE (reference sequence). The CDR3 contains 16 residues. V shed 3 bases and J shed 2 bases, with 16 bases lying between them. In DNA, the CDR3 is TGTGCCAGCAGCTCACCGGGACTTACTTCCACAGATACGCAGTATTTT. Protein sequence: CASSSPGLTSTDTQYF.

This rearrangement joins TRBV18 to TRBJ2-3; D unresolved. Between the trimmed V and J ends, which lost 1 base and 0 bases, there was a span of 11 bases. Germline CDR1 KGHSH, CDR2 LQKENI. CDR3 size: 16 residues. CDR3 nucleotides: TGTGCCAGCTCACCACTGGGCAGTACTAGCACAGATACGCAGTATTTT. This gives the protein CASSPLGSTSTDTQYF. Combining the CDR3 with reference TRBV18 and TRBJ2-3 gives the whole variable domain NAGVMQNPRHLVRRRGQEARLRCSPMKGHSHVYWYRQLPEEGLKFMVYLQKENIIDESGMPKERFSAEFPKEGPSILRIQQVVRGDSAAYFCASSPLGSTSTDTQYFGPGTRLTVL.

The genes are TRBV5-1 and TRBJ2-2; a weak D match, TRBD2 (7 bases). Looked up from germline, CDR1 is SGHRS and CDR2 is YFSETQ. The CDR3 runs to 14 residues. V was pared by 7 bases and J by 6 bases, with 16 bases between. CDR3 in amino acids: CASAPGGPSGELFF. In nucleotides, the CDR3 is TGCGCCAGCGCCCCCGGGGGGCCATCCGGGGAGCTGTTTTTT.

The chain joins TRBV18 to TRBJ2-7; 7 bases are shared with TRBD1. The CDR3 totals 14 residues. Germline V gene sequence: CDR1 KGHSH, CDR2 LQKENI. V lost 5 bases to trimming and J lost 2 bases; unmatched junction nucleotides: 6. CDR3 bases: TGTGCCAGCTCAACCTCGACAGGGACCTACGAGCAGTACTTC. It is translated as CASSTSTGTYEQYF.

The chain employs TRBV5-1 and TRBJ2-1, with TRBD1 identical over 8 bases. This CDR3 region has 14 residues. V was pared by 8 bases and J by 5 bases, with 9 bases of the junction left unmatched. Looked up from germline, CDR1 is SGHRS and CDR2 is YFSETQ. The DNA of the CDR3 is TGCGCCAGTTCACAGGGGGGAAAGGACAATGAGCAGTTCTTC. Translating it yields CASSQGGKDNEQFF. Based on the CDR3 plus reference TRBV5-1 and TRBJ2-1, the full variable domain is KAGVTQTPRYLIKTRGQQVTLSCSPISGHRSVSWYQQTPGQGLQFLFEYFSETQRNKGNFPGRFSGRQFSNSRSEMNVSTLELGDSALYLCASSQGGKDNEQFFGPGTRLTVL.

CDR3 in DNA: TGTGCCAGCAGCCAGCTACAGGCCTACGAGCAGTACTTC. Its protein is CASSQLQAYEQYF. The V gene is TRBV14, the J gene TRBJ2-7, with D maybe TRBD1 (5 bases). The V end lost 3 bases, the J end lost 2 bases, and 8 bases lay between the germline ends. This CDR3 spans 13 amino acids. Germline CDR1 SGHDN, CDR2 FVKESK.

Here the CDR3 DNA reads TGTGCCAGCAGCGTAGATTGGAGGAAGACCCAGTACTTC. Residues: CASSVDWRKTQYF. The chain joins TRBV9 to TRBJ2-5; a weak D match, TRBD2 (5 bases). Trimming stripped 0 bases from V and 6 bases from J, with 9 bases between. CDR1 is SGDLS and CDR2 is YYNGEE in the germline V gene. The CDR3 has 13 amino acids. The full variable domain, in which reference TRBV9 and TRBJ2-5 provide the parts outside the CDR3, is DSGVTQTPKHLITATGQRVTLRCSPRSGDLSVYWYQQSLDQGLQFLIQYYNGEERAKGNILERFSAQQFPDLHSELNLSSLELGDSALYFCASSVDWRKTQYFGPGTRLLVL.

The chain has TRBV7-9 and TRBJ2-7; D is undetermined. This CDR3 comprises 15 residues. Trimming removed 1 base at V and 2 bases at J, with 12 bases between. CDR1 and CDR2 (germline): SEHNR, FQNEAQ (reference sequence). CDR3 nucleotide sequence: TGTGCCAGCAGCTTAGTCTCAGCTGACACCTACGAGCAGTACTTC. This encodes CASSLVSADTYEQYF.

For this clone: One junction end does not reproduce the germline sequence, and a read error may be involved. CDR3 DNA: TGTGCCTGGGTCCTGAGCTTCTCTGGGGCCAACGTCCCGACTTTC. Translated, it gives CAWVLSFSGANVPTF. This chain uses TRBV30 with TRBJ2-6, with D perhaps matching TRBD1 (5 bases). This CDR3 is built from 15 residues. Germline assignment: CDR1 GTSNPN and CDR2 SVGIG (reference sequence).

As concerns this clone: The same CDR3 is also encoded by other DNA sequences in this sample. For the CDR3, the DNA is TGTGCCAGCAGTTTATCGGGAATTTATGGCTACACCTTC. This sequence encodes CASSLSGIYGYTF. The V gene is TRBV27, the J gene TRBJ1-2; D call uncertain. Per germline, CDR1 MNHEY and CDR2 SMNVEV (reference sequence). The V gene lost 0 bases and the J gene lost 5 bases, with 7 bases spanning the gap. The CDR3 is made up of 13 amino acids.

The chain links TRBV7-2 to TRBJ2-7, with TRBD1 as a possible D gene (6 bases). The CDR3 length is 15 residues. With 3 bases removed from V and 7 bases from J, the gap between germline ends came to 19 bases. Germline CDR1 SGHTA, CDR2 FQGNSA. Here the CDR3 DNA reads TGTGCCAGCAGCTTGGTGGGGGCGCAAGGGATGGAGCAGTACTTC. Translating gives CASSLVGAQGMEQYF.

For this clone: Other DNA sequences from this sample encode an identical CDR3 as well. This rearrangement joins TRBV18 to TRBJ2-5; tentatively, D is TRBD1 (6 bases). The ends were cut back, 0 bases at V and 4 bases at J, with 9 bases in the middle. Germline CDR1 is KGHSH and CDR2 is LQKENI. This CDR3 has 14 amino acids. The CDR3 is CASSPPGARETQYF. CDR3 DNA: TGTGCCAGCTCACCACCGGGGGCGCGAGAGACCCAGTACTTC. Drawing the rest from reference TRBV18 and TRBJ2-5, the complete variable domain is NAGVMQNPRHLVRRRGQEARLRCSPMKGHSHVYWYRQLPEEGLKFMVYLQKENIIDESGMPKERFSAEFPKEGPSILRIQQVVRGDSAAYFCASSPPGARETQYFGPGTRLLVL.

The chain has TRBV28 and TRBJ1-6; no definite D call. Between the trimmed V and J ends, which lost 3 bases and 10 bases, there was a span of 7 bases. The CDR3 totals 12 residues. CDR1 MDHEN and CDR2 SYDVKM come from the germline V gene. CDR3 protein: CASSLGGSPLHF. In nucleotides, the CDR3 is TGTGCCAGCAGTTTGGGCGGGTCACCCCTCCACTTT.

The rearrangement joins TRBV27 to TRBJ2-2; D is possibly TRBD2 (6 bases). V dropped 6 bases and J dropped 4 bases, with 18 bases sitting between them. Per the germline V gene, CDR1 is MNHEY and CDR2 is SMNVEV (reference sequence). The CDR3 contains 16 residues. The CDR3 here is CASRAGWEVVTGELFF. In DNA, the CDR3 is TGTGCCAGCAGGGCAGGGTGGGAGGTGGTCACCGGGGAGCTGTTTTTT.

The chain has TRBV11-2 and TRBJ2-1; 14 positions agree with TRBD2. Germline assignment: CDR1 SGHAT and CDR2 FQNNGV. J gave up 7 bases and V 5 bases, and 10 bases lay outside the gene matches. The CDR3 runs to 17 residues. DNA of the CDR3: TGTGCCAGCAGCCACCGACTAGCGGGAGGGCCGGAGAATGAGCAGTTCTTC. Its translation: CASSHRLAGGPENEQFF.

J is TRBJ2-2 and V is TRBV15; D is undetermined. Germline V CDR1 and CDR2: LNHNV, YYDKDF (reference sequence). The V and J ends lost 2 bases and 1 base respectively, with 5 bases between them. The CDR3 has 14 amino acids. CDR3 region: CATSRQLNTGELFF. In nucleotides, the CDR3 is TGTGCCACCAGCAGACAGCTGAACACCGGGGAGCTGTTTTTT.

The chain uses TRBV10-3 and TRBJ2-3; D tentatively fits TRBD1 or TRBD2 (5 bases each). The ends were cut back, 0 bases at V and 2 bases at J, with 18 bases in the middle. The CDR3 consists of 18 residues. Germline V lookup: CDR1 ENHRY, CDR2 SYGVKD. The CDR3: CAISESRLRGEYTDTQYF. CDR3 coding DNA: TGTGCCATCAGTGAGTCGAGACTGAGGGGAGAGTACACAGATACGCAGTATTTT.

CDR3 residues: CASDPQGSEQFF. Here the CDR3 DNA reads TGTGCCAGCGACCCCCAGGGGAGCGAGCAGTTCTTC. The J gene is TRBJ2-1, the V gene TRBV2; the D gene is possibly TRBD1 (6 bases). The CDR3 spans 12 residues. In germline, CDR1 is SNHLY, CDR2 FYNNEI. With 8 bases removed from V and 10 bases from J, the gap between germline ends came to 15 bases.

The V and J genes are TRBV11-3 and TRBJ1-5; no definite D call. CDR1 and CDR2 from the germline V gene are SGHNT and YENEEA. The CDR3 covers 20 residues. Deletions cut 5 bases from V and 0 bases from J, with 26 bases between. Here the CDR3 reads CASSPPAETITEYSNQPQHF. The CDR3 nucleotides read TGTGCCAGCAGCCCCCCAGCCGAGACAATAACCGAATATAGCAATCAGCCCCAGCATTTT.

This clone has just a few counts. This chain connects TRBV6-1 to TRBJ1-5, with D possibly being TRBD1 (5 bases). CDR3 length: 15 residues. Germline V gene data show CDR1 as MNHNS and CDR2 as SASEGT. The V and J ends lost 3 bases and 6 bases respectively, with 15 bases between them. CDR3 sequence: CASSDQVEGFQPQHF. In DNA form, the CDR3 reads TGTGCCAGCAGTGATCAGGTGGAGGGGTTTCAGCCCCAGCATTTT.

In DNA, the CDR3 is TGTGCCAGCAGCAAAGAGACAGACCATCAGCCCCAGCATTTT. Translating gives CASSKETDHQPQHF. The chain uses TRBV21-1 and TRBJ1-5; the table's D call of TRBD1 was not tested on the DNA. TRBV21-1 has pseudogene status. The CDR3 has 14 amino acids.

The V gene is TRBV7-8, the J gene TRBJ2-7; 7 positions agree with TRBD2. Germline CDR1 reads SGHVS; CDR2 reads FQNEAQ. The CDR3 consists of 14 residues. V lost 5 bases to trimming and J lost 0 bases; unmatched junction nucleotides: 4. The CDR3 DNA sequence: TGTGCCAGCAGCGCTAGCGGCAGCTCCTACGAGCAGTACTTC. Its translation: CASSASGSSYEQYF. The full variable domain, in which reference TRBV7-8 and TRBJ2-7 provide the parts outside the CDR3, is GAGVSQSPRYKVAKRGQDVALRCDPISGHVSLFWYQQALGQGPEFLTYFQNEAQLDKSGLPSDRFFAERPEGSVSTLKIQRTQQEDSAVYLCASSASGSSYEQYFGPGTRLTVT.

V is TRBV5-6 and J is TRBJ2-5, with 10 bases aligning to TRBD2. The CDR3 is 18 amino acids. The V gene end was trimmed by 8 bases and the J gene end by 5 bases; junction bases not matched to a gene: 21. The germline gives CDR1 SGHDT, CDR2 YYEEEE. CDR3 amino acids: CASFSRRLAGVGRETQYF. The CDR3 DNA follows: TGTGCCAGTTTCTCCCGGCGGCTAGCGGGAGTGGGGAGGGAGACCCAGTACTTC.

The rearrangement links TRBV28 to TRBJ2-4; D assignment may be TRBD1 or TRBD2 (5 bases each). Trimming stripped 6 bases from V and 0 bases from J, with 15 bases between. CDR1 and CDR2 (germline): MDHEN, SYDVKM. CDR3 length: 16 amino acids. The DNA of the CDR3 is TGTGCCAGCAGCCCCGGGGTCAGGGCAGCCAAAAACATTCAGTACTTC. Translation gives CASSPGVRAAKNIQYF.

A note on this clone: The identical CDR3 is also encoded by other nucleotide sequences in the sample. The V gene is TRBV28, the J gene TRBJ1-2; D unresolved. The CDR3 runs to 11 residues. The V gene's germline CDR1 is MDHEN and CDR2 SYDVKM. Trimming shortened V by 4 bases and J by 0 bases, and 0 bases separated the two germline ends. CDR3 region: CASSSNYGYTF. In DNA, the CDR3 is TGTGCCAGCAGTTCTAACTATGGCTACACCTTC.

This clone came up once. The V and J genes are TRBV4-1 and TRBJ2-7, with D possibly matching TRBD1 (6 bases). V was trimmed by 2 bases and J by 0 bases, leaving 14 bases between them. The CDR3 is made up of 16 amino acids. CDR1 and CDR2 (germline): MGHRA, YSYEKL. CDR3 sequence (DNA): TGCGCCAGCAGCCAAACCCAGGGGCCAAACTCCTACGAGCAGTACTTC. It is translated as CASSQTQGPNSYEQYF.

V is TRBV7-3 and J is TRBJ2-5; D gene unclear. Germline-derived CDR1 and CDR2 are SGHTA and FQGTGA. This CDR3 is 14 amino acids long. Deletions cut 1 base from V and 5 bases from J, with 11 bases between. The CDR3 DNA reads TGTGCCAGCAGCTTAAATGGGCTAGACGAGACCCAGTACTTC. Its protein is CASSLNGLDETQYF.

The chain combines TRBV18 with TRBJ2-5, with D possibly matching TRBD1 (5 bases). CDR3 length: 14 amino acids. The germline V gene has CDR1 KGHSH and CDR2 LQKENI. V lost 3 bases, J lost 5 bases, and 13 bases lay in between. In DNA, the CDR3 is TGTGCCAGCTCACCCTCAGGACAAGTGGAGACCCAGTACTTC. Translation: CASSPSGQVETQYF.

The chain links TRBV10-3 to TRBJ2-1, with D possibly being TRBD2 (7 bases). V lost 7 bases and J lost 0, with 25 bases in between. CDR1 is ENHRY, CDR2 SYGVKD, per germline. The CDR3 is made up of 19 amino acids. The CDR3, as DNA: TGTGCCATCAAGGGGGGGGCTAGCGAACACCAAAGCTCCTACAATGAGCAGTTCTTC. Translation gives CAIKGGASEHQSSYNEQFF.